This TCR beta chain was observed in a study of T and B cells in COVID-19 patients (dated by TCRdb to 2019 to 2021). Study-wide context: Using TRB and IGH repertoire sequencing of peripheral blood, the study characterized adaptive immunity in COVID-19 patients who had active infection or had recovered. A recovered cohort comprised more than 15 patients contributing roughly 20 samples, mostly after mild to moderate COVID-19 managed as outpatients. Patients in the recovered cohort had a median age of around 30 years, compared with around 62 years for patients in the active-infection cohort. In the active-infection cohort, about 65% of the roughly 20 patients were critically ill and required mechanical ventilation or ECMO. Comorbidities linked to unfavorable COVID-19 outcome were present in most of the 20 patients in the active-infection cohort. Over 8.3 million TCR sequences were analysed from a TCR and BCR sequence repository that comprised some 37 patients and 65 to 75 time points. Two patients belonged to both the recovered and active cohorts because samples were available from active disease and after recovery. An age-matched reference group of over 35 healthy donors negative for COVID-19 antibodies served as the comparison for repertoire analyses. Up to about 9 follow-up blood samples were collected per patient, with some samples spanning different disease stages in the same individual.

For sequencing, an Illumina MiSeq was employed. Multiplex PCR with BIOMED2 TRB-A/B primer pools was used to amplify TRB rearrangements. Illumina-compatible adapters and 7-nucleotide sample barcodes were attached to the amplicons in two consecutive PCRs. All library PCRs used Phusion HS II polymerase. Amplicons were gel-purified with the NucleoSpin Gel and PCR Clean-up kit, quantified on Qubit, and pooled at about 4 nM. The quality of the amplicon pool was checked on an Agilent 2100 Bioanalyzer prior to Illumina next-generation sequencing. Concerning the study's data processing: Annotation of TRB rearrangements was done in MiXCR 3.0.8 with the default MiXCR reference library. Non-productive reads and sequences with fewer than 2 reads were removed, and each unique CDR3 nucleotide sequence was counted as one clone. Clonality, diversity, richness and V-J gene usage were calculated in R 3.5.1. GLIPH2 was used to cluster TCRs by CDR3 similarity, and OLGA was used to calculate generation probabilities. GLIPH2 clusters were kept only when the clusters contained at least four unique TCR clonotypes present in at least three individuals. TCRdb ran its own pipeline on the public reads, namely fastp trimming at Q25 and MiXCR clone calling, and kept in-frame beta chains. Rows with one shared CDR3 protein collapse into an entry with the most common genes and DNA. The V and J calls were determined by TCRdb, not by the authors. The sample includes 5,500 to 8,000 distinct CDR3 sequences, with less than 35% observed a single time. Under 30% of the sample is in the top ten clones.

Worth noting for this clonotype: No antigen is known for it. No base quality values were provided; no much bigger clone lies one nucleotide off.

The full study reports these points: Few blood samples were available from mildly ill patients while symptoms were present or from severe cases at early time points. During active COVID-19 the TRB repertoires were highly clonal, but at recovery diversity and richness rose above the levels seen in healthy donors. The cohort was considered too small for HLA contributions to COVID-19 susceptibility or severity to be assessed. It was stated that prospective validation of the reported TCR clusters was required before the clusters could be put to clinical use. A total of 2,331 exclusive TCR clusters, including over 25 low-pGen clusters, were found in the recovered cohort. TRBV/TRBJ gene usage was reported as strongly skewed in patients with COVID-19. Specific T cell subsets (CD4+/Treg/CD8+) and sorted SARS-CoV-2-responsive or tetramer+ T cells had not yet been sequenced, and the corresponding sequencing experiments were ongoing.

TRB repertoires were amplified using roughly 250-500 ng of genomic DNA isolated from blood. Sequences were obtained from blood. This clonotype was obtained from a human donor who had recovered from COVID-19.

Here the CDR3 is given as CASSHSGQGDEQYF. The nucleotide sequence is TGTGCCAGCAGCCACTCGGGACAGGGTGACGAGCAGTACTTC. The chain couples TRBV14 to TRBJ2-7; 9 junctional bases match TRBD1. The germline V gene specifies SGHDN as CDR1 and FVKESK as CDR2. The CDR3 covers 14 residues, taking in both the cysteine and the phenylalanine. Only the CDR3 region is kept as DNA, spanning 42 bases read in frame from base 1. V is pruned by 3 bases and J by 5 bases, leaving 5 bases of the junction without a gene match.